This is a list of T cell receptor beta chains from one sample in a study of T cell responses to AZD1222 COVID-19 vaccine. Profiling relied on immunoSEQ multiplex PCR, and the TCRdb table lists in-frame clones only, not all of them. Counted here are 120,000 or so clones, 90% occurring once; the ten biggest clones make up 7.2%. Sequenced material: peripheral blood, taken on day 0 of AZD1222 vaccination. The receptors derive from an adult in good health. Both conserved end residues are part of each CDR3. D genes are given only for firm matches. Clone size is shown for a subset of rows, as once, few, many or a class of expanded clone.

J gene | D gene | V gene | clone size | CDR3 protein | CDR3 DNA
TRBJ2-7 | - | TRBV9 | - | CASSVAINYEQYF | TGTGCCAGCAGCGTAGCGATTAACTACGAGCAGTACTTC
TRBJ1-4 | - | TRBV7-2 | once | CASSEQPATNEKLFF | TGTGCCAGCAGCGAACAGCCTGCAACTAATGAAAAACTGTTTTTT
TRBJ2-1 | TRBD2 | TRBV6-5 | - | CASRNPAGGYNEQFF | TGTGCCAGCAGAAACCCCGCGGGGGGGTACAATGAGCAGTTCTTC
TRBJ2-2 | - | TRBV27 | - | CASSLRLLGELFF | TGTGCCAGCAGTTTAAGGCTCCTCGGGGAGCTGTTTTTT
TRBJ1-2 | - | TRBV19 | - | CASRTTSSYGYTF | TGTGCCAGTAGAACGACATCCTCCTATGGCTACACCTTC
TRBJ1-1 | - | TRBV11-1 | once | CASSLHSNTEAFF | TGTGCCAGCAGCTTACACTCTAACACTGAAGCTTTCTTT
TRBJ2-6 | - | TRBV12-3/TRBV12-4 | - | CASSSSGANVLTF | TGTGCCAGCAGCTCTTCTGGGGCCAACGTCCTGACTTTC
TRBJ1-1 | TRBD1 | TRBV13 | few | CASSLGRQGREAFF | TGTGCCAGCAGCTTAGGACGACAGGGACGTGAAGCTTTCTTT
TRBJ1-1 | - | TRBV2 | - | CASREGTMNTEAFF | TGTGCCAGCAGGGAGGGGACTATGAACACTGAAGCTTTCTTT
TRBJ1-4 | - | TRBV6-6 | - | CASRGGEKLFF | TGTGCCAGCAGGGGGGGCGAAAAACTGTTTTTT
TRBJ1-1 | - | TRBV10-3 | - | CAISSFGQPNTEAFF | TGTGCCATCAGTAGCTTCGGGCAGCCGAACACTGAAGCTTTCTTT
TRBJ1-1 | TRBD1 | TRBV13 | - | CASSLRQGRGDTEAFF | TGTGCCAGCAGCCTCCGACAGGGCCGGGGGGACACTGAAGCTTTCTTT
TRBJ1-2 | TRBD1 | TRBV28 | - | CASSFYEQGASYTF | TGTGCCAGCAGTTTTTATGAACAGGGGGCGAGCTACACCTTC
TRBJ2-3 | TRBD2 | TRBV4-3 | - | CASSQGLAGGFTDTQYF | TGCGCCAGCAGCCAAGGCCTAGCGGGAGGTTTCACAGATACGCAGTATTTT
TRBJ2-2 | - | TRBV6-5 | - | CASSLGSTGELFF | TGTGCCAGCAGCCTGGGGTCCACCGGGGAGCTGTTTTTT
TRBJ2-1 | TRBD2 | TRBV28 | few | CASSLGGSSYNEQFF | TGTGCCAGCAGTTTAGGCGGGAGCTCCTACAATGAGCAGTTCTTC
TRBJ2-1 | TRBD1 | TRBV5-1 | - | CASSGTGGYNEQFF | TGCGCCAGCAGCGGGACAGGCGGTTACAATGAGCAGTTCTTC
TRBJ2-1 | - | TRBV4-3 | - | CASSQDSVIRSYNEQFF | TGCGCCAGCAGCCAAGATTCTGTAATCCGGTCCTACAATGAGCAGTTCTTC
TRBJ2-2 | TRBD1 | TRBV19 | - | CATGDRASTGELFF | TGTGCCACCGGGGACAGGGCTAGTACCGGGGAGCTGTTTTTT
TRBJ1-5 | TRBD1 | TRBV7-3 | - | CASSLQGDPQPQHF | TGTGCCAGCAGCCTACAGGGGGACCCTCAGCCCCAGCATTTT
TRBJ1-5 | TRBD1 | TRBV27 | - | CASGPQGARNQPQHF | TGTGCCAGCGGACCACAGGGGGCGAGAAATCAGCCCCAGCATTTT
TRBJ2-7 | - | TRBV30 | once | CAWSGVGGGEQYF | TGTGCCTGGAGTGGTGTTGGGGGTGGCGAGCAGTACTTC
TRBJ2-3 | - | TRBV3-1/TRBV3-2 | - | CASSRISTDTQYF | TGTGCCAGCAGCCGCATTAGCACAGATACGCAGTATTTT
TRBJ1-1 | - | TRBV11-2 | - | CASSPSSVTEAFF | TGTGCCAGCAGCCCCTCCTCAGTCACTGAAGCTTTCTTT
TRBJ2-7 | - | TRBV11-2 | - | CASSGGDRYYEQYF | TGTGCCAGCAGCGGAGGGGACAGATACTACGAGCAGTACTTC
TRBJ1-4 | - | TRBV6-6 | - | CASRGNEKLFF | TGTGCCAGCAGAGGGAATGAAAAACTGTTTTTT